These T cell receptor beta chains were read from a single sample in a study of T-cell memory formation after mild COVID-19. Each CDR3 protein is one row after TCRdb ran MiXCR on the 5' RACE reads. The sample carries under 600,000 distinct CDR3 sequences, about 20% recorded once. Sequencing was done on a sample of PBMCs or a T cell subset sorted from them (not recorded which). The receptors were sampled from an adult woman who had mild COVID-19 (a few samples of this study predate the infection). Cell type and time point are not known. CDR3s include the opening cysteine and the closing phenylalanine or tryptophan. Fields, in order: V gene, J gene, D gene, clone size, CDR3 protein, CDR3 DNA. The D gene is left open where the match is weak. Part of the rows lack a size; the others show once, few, many or a class for expanded clones.

TRBV12-3/TRBV12-4	TRBJ1-6	NA	few	CASRGTYNSPLHF	TGTGCCAGCAGGGGCACCTATAATTCACCCCTCCACTTT
TRBV19	TRBJ2-1	NA	few	CASSIDREQFF	TGTGCCAGTAGTATAGACCGGGAGCAGTTCTTC
TRBV7-2	TRBJ2-1	TRBD2	few	CASSLVAGDSDEQFF	TGTGCCAGCAGCTTAGTAGCGGGAGATTCCGATGAGCAGTTCTTC
TRBV5-1	TRBJ1-2	TRBD1	few	CASSLAPGQGSYGYTF	TGCGCCAGCAGCTTGGCCCCGGGACAGGGGAGCTATGGCTACACCTTC
TRBV15	TRBJ1-2	NA	NA	CATSPSRQGYGYTF	TGTGCCACCAGTCCGAGCCGGCAGGGCTATGGCTACACCTTC
TRBV4-1	TRBJ2-1	TRBD1	few	CASSSSRDREQFF	TGCGCCAGCAGCTCCTCCCGGGACAGGGAGCAGTTCTTC
TRBV7-8	TRBJ2-7	NA	NA	CASSPDSERNSEYF	TGTGCCAGCAGCCCGGACTCGGAACGAAATTCCGAGTACTTC
TRBV11-2	TRBJ1-2	TRBD1	NA	CASSLVRDRANGYTF	TGTGCCAGCAGCTTAGTAAGGGACAGGGCAAATGGCTACACCTTC
TRBV19	TRBJ2-3	NA	NA	CASSIEKVGADTQYF	TGTGCCAGTAGTATAGAAAAGGTCGGCGCAGATACGCAGTATTTT
TRBV4-1	TRBJ2-5	TRBD2	NA	CASSQEGGRVGQETQYF	TGCGCCAGCAGCCAAGAAGGAGGGAGGGTTGGGCAAGAGACCCAGTACTTC
TRBV20-1	TRBJ1-5	NA	NA	CSGWGGYSNQPQHF	TGCAGTGGATGGGGTGGGTATAGCAATCAGCCCCAGCATTTT
TRBV5-1	TRBJ2-1	TRBD1	NA	CASSSGTGAANEQFF	TGCGCCAGCAGCTCAGGGACAGGGGCCGCCAATGAGCAGTTCTTC
TRBV6-1	TRBJ2-3	NA	many	CASRYDTQYF	TGTGCCAGCAGATATGATACGCAGTATTTT
TRBV9	TRBJ2-5	NA	few	CASSAPDTLQETQYF	TGTGCCAGCAGCGCCCCGGACACGCTACAAGAGACCCAGTACTTC
TRBV20-1	TRBJ2-3	NA	few	CSARSSPDTQYF	TGCAGTGCTAGGAGTAGCCCAGATACGCAGTATTTT
TRBV6-5	TRBJ1-1	NA	many	CASSPTARGTEAFF	TGTGCCAGCAGTCCTACAGCGAGAGGGACTGAAGCTTTCTTT
TRBV2	TRBJ1-2	TRBD1	NA	CASSGQGWSRGYTF	TGTGCCAGCAGTGGACAGGGCTGGTCGCGTGGCTACACCTTC
TRBV9	TRBJ2-2	NA	NA	CASSVSSGRTGELFF	TGTGCCAGCAGCGTTAGTAGCGGACGAACCGGGGAGCTGTTTTTT
TRBV5-1	TRBJ1-1	TRBD1	NA	CASSLDQGVTEAFF	TGCGCCAGCAGCTTGGATCAGGGGGTAACTGAAGCTTTCTTT
TRBV5-1	TRBJ2-1	TRBD2	NA	CASSLGTSLGYNEQFF	TGCGCCAGCAGCTTGGGGACTAGCCTTGGGTACAATGAGCAGTTCTTC
TRBV12-3/TRBV12-4	TRBJ2-3	NA	few	CASSPPRLSSTDTQYF	TGTGCCAGCAGCCCTCCCAGGCTATCTAGCACAGATACGCAGTATTTT
TRBV18	TRBJ2-7	TRBD2	NA	CASSPGLAGGLFNF	TGTGCCAGCTCACCTGGACTAGCGGGAGGACTATTTAACTTC
TRBV6-2/TRBV6-3	TRBJ2-6	NA	NA	CASSYSTRGPSGANVLTF	TGTGCCAGCAGTTACTCGACCAGGGGCCCCTCTGGGGCCAACGTCCTGACTTTC
TRBV7-6	TRBJ2-2	NA	few	CASSPPGYETGELFF	TGTGCCAGCAGCCCCCCAGGGTATGAAACCGGGGAGCTGTTTTTT
TRBV27	TRBJ2-2	TRBD1	few	CASSLTGGIGELFF	TGTGCCAGCAGTCTCACAGGGGGCATCGGGGAGCTGTTTTTT
TRBV18	TRBJ2-2	TRBD2	NA	CASSLGLAETGELFF	TGTGCCAGCTCCCTTGGACTAGCGGAGACCGGGGAGCTGTTTTTT
TRBV2	TRBJ2-1	TRBD1	few	CASSAEDREFF	TGTGCCAGCAGTGCGGAGGACAGGGAGTTCTTC
TRBV5-1	TRBJ1-2	NA	NA	CASSLRVKQGYGYTF	TGCGCCAGCAGCCTCCGGGTGAAACAGGGTTATGGCTACACCTTC
TRBV11-3	TRBJ2-3	TRBD1	NA	CASSPGTGGATDTQYF	TGTGCCAGCAGCCCAGGGACAGGGGGCGCGACAGATACGCAGTATTTT
TRBV7-6	TRBJ2-5	TRBD2	NA	CASSLGSGRHQETQYF	TGTGCCAGCAGCTTAGGTAGCGGGAGGCACCAAGAGACCCAGTACTTC
TRBV11-3	TRBJ2-7	TRBD2	NA	CASSSGLAEHEQYF	TGTGCCAGCAGCTCGGGACTAGCGGAACACGAGCAGTACTTC
TRBV11-2	TRBJ2-2	NA	few	CASSLGVLRALTGELFF	TGTGCCAGCAGCTTAGGGGTGTTGCGGGCCCTGACCGGGGAGCTGTTTTTT
TRBV18	TRBJ2-7	TRBD1	few	CASSPDRTSYEQYF	TGTGCCAGCTCACCGGACAGGACTTCCTACGAGCAGTACTTC
TRBV14	TRBJ1-1	TRBD1	few	CASSGQGLLDTEAFF	TGTGCCAGCTCTGGACAGGGTCTATTGGACACTGAAGCTTTCTTT
TRBV5-4	TRBJ2-3	TRBD2	few	CAAGTRLQDTQYF	TGTGCCGCCGGGACTAGGCTCCAAGATACGCAGTATTTT
TRBV4-3	TRBJ2-7	TRBD2	few	CASSQDGLTSRSYEQYF	TGCGCCAGCAGCCAAGATGGGCTGACTAGCCGCTCCTACGAGCAGTACTTC
TRBV29-1	TRBJ2-5	TRBD2	few	CSALGGRIETQYF	TGCAGCGCCCTGGGAGGGCGGATCGAGACCCAGTACTTC
TRBV20-1	TRBJ1-1	NA	NA	CSASNGNTEAFF	TGCAGTGCTAGTAACGGCAACACTGAAGCTTTCTTT
TRBV7-9	TRBJ1-5	TRBD1	NA	CASSSDRERSNQPQHF	TGTGCCAGCAGCTCGGACAGGGAGAGGAGCAATCAGCCCCAGCATTTT
TRBV18	TRBJ1-1	NA	few	CASSPPRTGGMNTEAFF	TGTGCCAGCTCACCACCGCGGACCGGGGGGATGAACACTGAAGCTTTCTTT
TRBV6-5	TRBJ2-1	NA	few	CASTSPGGSSYNEQFF	TGTGCCAGCACATCCCCCGGGGGAAGCTCCTACAATGAGCAGTTCTTC
TRBV6-5	TRBJ2-3	NA	few	CASRIERYTDTQYF	TGTGCCAGCAGGATAGAGCGGTACACAGATACGCAGTATTTT
TRBV20-1	TRBJ1-2	NA	NA	CSAGVGGRRGYTF	TGCAGTGCCGGGGTCGGGGGGCGCCGCGGCTACACCTTC
TRBV5-1	TRBJ1-6	TRBD1	NA	CASSSTGGHNSPLHF	TGCGCCAGCAGCTCAACAGGGGGCCATAATTCACCCCTCCACTTT
TRBV13	TRBJ2-5	NA	NA	CASSATGEGEETQYF	TGTGCCAGCAGCGCTACGGGGGAAGGAGAAGAGACCCAGTACTTC
TRBV5-1	TRBJ2-1	NA	many	CASSSPRDVVGLEQFF	TGCGCCAGCAGCTCACCCCGGGACGTAGTTGGTTTGGAGCAGTTCTTC
TRBV12-3/TRBV12-4	TRBJ1-5	NA	few	CASSQQDSREQPQHF	TGTGCCAGCAGCCAACAAGACAGTCGGGAGCAGCCCCAGCATTTT